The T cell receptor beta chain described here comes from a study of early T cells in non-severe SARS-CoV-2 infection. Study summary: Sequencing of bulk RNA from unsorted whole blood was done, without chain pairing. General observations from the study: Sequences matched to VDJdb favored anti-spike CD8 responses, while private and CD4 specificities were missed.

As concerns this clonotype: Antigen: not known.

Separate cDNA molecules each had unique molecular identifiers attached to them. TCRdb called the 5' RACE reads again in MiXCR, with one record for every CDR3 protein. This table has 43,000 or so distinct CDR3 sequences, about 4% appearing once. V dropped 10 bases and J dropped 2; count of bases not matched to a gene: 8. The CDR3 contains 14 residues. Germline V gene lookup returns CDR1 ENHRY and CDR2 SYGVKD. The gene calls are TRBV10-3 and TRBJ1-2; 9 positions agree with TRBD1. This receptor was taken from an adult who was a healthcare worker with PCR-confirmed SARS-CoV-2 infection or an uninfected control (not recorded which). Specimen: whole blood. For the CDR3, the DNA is TGTGCCAGCAGACCGGGACAGGGCAACTATGGCTACACCTTC. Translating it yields CASRPGQGNYGYTF.